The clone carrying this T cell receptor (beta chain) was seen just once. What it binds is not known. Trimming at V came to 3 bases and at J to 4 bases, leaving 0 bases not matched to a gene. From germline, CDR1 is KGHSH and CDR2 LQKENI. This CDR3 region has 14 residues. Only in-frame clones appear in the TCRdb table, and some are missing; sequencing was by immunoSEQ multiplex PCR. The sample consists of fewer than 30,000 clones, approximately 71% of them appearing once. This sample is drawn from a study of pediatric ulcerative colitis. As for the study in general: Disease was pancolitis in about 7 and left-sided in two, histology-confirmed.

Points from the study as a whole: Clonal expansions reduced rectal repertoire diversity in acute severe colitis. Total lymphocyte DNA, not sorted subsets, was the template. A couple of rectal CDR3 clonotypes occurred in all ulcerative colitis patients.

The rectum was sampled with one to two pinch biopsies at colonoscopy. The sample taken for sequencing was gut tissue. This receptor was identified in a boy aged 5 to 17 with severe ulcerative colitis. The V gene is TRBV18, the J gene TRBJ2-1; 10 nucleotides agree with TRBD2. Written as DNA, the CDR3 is TGTGCCAGCTCACCGACTAGCGGGTACAATGAGCAGTTCTTC. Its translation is CASSPTSGYNEQFF.